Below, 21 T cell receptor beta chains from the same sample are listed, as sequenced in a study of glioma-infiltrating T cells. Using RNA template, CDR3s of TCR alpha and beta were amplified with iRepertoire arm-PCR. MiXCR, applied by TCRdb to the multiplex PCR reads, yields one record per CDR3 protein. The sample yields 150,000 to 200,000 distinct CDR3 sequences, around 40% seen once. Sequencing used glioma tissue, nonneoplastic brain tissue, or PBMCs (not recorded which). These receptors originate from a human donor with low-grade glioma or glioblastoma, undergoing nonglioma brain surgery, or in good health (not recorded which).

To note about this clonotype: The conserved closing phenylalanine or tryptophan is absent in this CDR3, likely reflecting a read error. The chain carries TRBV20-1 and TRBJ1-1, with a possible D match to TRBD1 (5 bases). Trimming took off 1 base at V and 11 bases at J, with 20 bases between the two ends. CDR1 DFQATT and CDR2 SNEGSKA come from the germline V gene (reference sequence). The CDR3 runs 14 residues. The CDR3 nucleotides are TGCAGTGCTAGAGGACACGGGGCGCACGGGGACGCTTTCCTT. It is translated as CSARGHGAHGDAFL.

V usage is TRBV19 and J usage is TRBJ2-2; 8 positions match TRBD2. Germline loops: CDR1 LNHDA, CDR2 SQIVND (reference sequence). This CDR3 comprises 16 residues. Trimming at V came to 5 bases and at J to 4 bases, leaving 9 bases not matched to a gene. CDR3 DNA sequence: TGTGCCAGTAGTTTGACAAGCGGGAGTGGCACCGGGGAGCTGTTTTTT. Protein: CASSLTSGSGTGELFF.

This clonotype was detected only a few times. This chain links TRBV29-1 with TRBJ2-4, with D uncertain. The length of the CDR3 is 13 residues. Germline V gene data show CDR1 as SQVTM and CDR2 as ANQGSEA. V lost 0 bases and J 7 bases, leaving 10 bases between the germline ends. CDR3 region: CSVEEVSTNIQYF. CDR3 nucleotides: TGCAGCGTTGAAGAGGTCTCAACGAACATTCAGTACTTC.

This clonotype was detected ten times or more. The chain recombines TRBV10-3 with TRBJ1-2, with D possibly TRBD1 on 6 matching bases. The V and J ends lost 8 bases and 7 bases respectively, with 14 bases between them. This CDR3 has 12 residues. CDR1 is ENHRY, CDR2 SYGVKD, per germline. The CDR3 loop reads CAIGTGDTGYTF. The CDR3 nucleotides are TGTGCCATCGGGACTGGGGACACTGGCTACACCTTC.

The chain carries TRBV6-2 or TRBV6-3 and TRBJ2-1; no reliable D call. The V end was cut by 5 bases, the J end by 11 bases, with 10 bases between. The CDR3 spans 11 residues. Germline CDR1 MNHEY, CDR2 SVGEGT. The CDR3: CASSVYSQQFF. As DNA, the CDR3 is TGTGCCAGCAGTGTCTACTCCCAGCAGTTCTTC.

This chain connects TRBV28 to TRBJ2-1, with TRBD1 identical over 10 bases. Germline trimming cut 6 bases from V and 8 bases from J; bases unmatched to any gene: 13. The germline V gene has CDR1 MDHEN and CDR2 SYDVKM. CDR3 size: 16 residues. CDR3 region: CASSHLRGQGFYEQFF. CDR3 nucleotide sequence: TGTGCCAGCAGCCACCTCCGGGGACAGGGGTTCTATGAGCAGTTCTTC.

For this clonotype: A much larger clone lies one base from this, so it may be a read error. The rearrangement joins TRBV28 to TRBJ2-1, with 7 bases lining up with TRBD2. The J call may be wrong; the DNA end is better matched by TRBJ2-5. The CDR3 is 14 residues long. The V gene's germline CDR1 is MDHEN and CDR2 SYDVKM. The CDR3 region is CASTLADPQGTQYF. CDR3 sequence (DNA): TGTGCCAGCACCCTAGCGGACCCCCAGGGGACCCAGTACTTC.

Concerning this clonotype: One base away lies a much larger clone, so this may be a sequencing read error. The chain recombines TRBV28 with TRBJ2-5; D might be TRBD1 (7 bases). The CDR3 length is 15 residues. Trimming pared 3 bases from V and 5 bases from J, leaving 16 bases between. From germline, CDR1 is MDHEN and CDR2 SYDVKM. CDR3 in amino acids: CASSLPGPGGETQYF. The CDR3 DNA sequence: TGTGCCAGCAGTTTGCCTGGGCCAGGGGGGGAGACCCAGTACTTC.

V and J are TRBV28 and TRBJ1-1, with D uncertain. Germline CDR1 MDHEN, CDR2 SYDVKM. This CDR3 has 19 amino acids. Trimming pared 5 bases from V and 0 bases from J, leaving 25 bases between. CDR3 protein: CASSVGPSPALTMNTEAFF. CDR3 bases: TGTGCCAGCAGTGTAGGCCCGAGTCCGGCCTTAACTATGAACACTGAAGCTTTCTTT.

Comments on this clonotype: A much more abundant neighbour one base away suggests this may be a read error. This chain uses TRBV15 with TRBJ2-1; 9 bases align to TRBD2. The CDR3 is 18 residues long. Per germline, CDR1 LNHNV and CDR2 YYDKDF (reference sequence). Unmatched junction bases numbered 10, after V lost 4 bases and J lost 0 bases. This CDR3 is CATSIDTSGFSSYNEQFF. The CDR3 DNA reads TGTGCCACCAGCATAGATACTAGCGGGTTTTCCTCCTACAATGAGCAGTTCTTC. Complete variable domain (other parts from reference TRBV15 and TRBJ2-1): DAMVIQNPRYQVTQFGKPVTLSCSQTLNHNVMYWYQQKSSQAPKLLFHYYDKDFNNEADTPDNFQSRRPNTSFCFLDIRSPGLGDTAMYLCATSIDTSGFSSYNEQFFGPGTRLTVL.

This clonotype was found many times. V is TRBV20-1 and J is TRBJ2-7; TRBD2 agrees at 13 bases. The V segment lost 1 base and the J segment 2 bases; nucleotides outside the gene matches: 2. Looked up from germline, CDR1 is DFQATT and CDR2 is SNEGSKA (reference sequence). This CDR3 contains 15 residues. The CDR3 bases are TGCAGTGCTAGAGTCGGACTAGCGGGGGCCTACGAGCAGTACTTC. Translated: CSARVGLAGAYEQYF.

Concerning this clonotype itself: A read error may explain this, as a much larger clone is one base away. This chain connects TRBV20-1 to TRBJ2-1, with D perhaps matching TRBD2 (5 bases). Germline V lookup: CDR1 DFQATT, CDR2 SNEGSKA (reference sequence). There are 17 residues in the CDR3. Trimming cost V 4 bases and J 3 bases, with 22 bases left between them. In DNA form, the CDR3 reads TGCAGTGCTACCCATGGAGGATTAGGACCTCTCTACAATGAGCAGTTCTTC. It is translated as CSATHGGLGPLYNEQFF.

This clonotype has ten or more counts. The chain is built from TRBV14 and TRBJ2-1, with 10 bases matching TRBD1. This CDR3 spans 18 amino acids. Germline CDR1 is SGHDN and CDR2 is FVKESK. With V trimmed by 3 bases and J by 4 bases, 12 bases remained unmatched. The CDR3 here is CASSHWTGGKFLYNEQFF. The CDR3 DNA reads TGTGCCAGCAGCCACTGGACAGGGGGTAAATTTTTGTACAATGAGCAGTTCTTC.

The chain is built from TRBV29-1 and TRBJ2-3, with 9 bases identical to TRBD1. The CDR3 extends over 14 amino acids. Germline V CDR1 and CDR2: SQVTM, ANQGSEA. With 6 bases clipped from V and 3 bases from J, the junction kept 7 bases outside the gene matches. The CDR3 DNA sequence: TGCAGCGTCGGGACAGGGCTTCGGACAGATACGCAGTATTTT. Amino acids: CSVGTGLRTDTQYF.

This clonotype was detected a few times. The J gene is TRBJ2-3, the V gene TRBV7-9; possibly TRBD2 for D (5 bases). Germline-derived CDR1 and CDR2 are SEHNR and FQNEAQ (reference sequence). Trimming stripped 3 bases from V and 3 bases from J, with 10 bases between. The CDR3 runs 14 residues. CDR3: CASSFGGRTDTQYF. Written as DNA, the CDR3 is TGTGCCAGCAGCTTTGGCGGGCGAACAGATACGCAGTATTTT.

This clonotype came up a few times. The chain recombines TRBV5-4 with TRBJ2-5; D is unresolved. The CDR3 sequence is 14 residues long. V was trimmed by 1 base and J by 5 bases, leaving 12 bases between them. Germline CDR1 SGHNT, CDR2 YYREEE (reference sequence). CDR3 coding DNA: TGTGCCAGCAGCTTGAAGAGTGAGCTGGAGACCCAGTACTTC. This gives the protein CASSLKSELETQYF.

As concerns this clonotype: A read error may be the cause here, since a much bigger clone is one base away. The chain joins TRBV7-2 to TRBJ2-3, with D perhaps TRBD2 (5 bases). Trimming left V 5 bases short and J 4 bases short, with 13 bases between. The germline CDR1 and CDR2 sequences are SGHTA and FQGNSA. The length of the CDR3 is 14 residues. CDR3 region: CASSAVVGADTQYF. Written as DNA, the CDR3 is TGTGCCAGCAGCGCAGTAGTCGGGGCAGATACGCAGTATTTT.

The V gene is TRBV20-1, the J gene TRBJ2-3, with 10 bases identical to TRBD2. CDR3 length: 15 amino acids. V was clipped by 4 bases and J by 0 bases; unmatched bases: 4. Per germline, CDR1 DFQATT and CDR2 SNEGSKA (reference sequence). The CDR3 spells CSATGTSDSTDTQYF. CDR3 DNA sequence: TGCAGTGCTACCGGGACTAGCGATAGCACAGATACGCAGTATTTT.

The CDR3 sequence: CASSDENGRTF. The DNA for the CDR3 is TGTGCCAGCAGTGACGAGAACGGCAGAACCTTC. The chain joins TRBV6-2 or TRBV6-3 to TRBJ1-2; D not certain. The ends were cut back, 5 bases at V and 14 bases at J, with 15 bases in the middle. Per germline, CDR1 MNHEY and CDR2 SVGEGT. The length of the CDR3 is 11 residues.

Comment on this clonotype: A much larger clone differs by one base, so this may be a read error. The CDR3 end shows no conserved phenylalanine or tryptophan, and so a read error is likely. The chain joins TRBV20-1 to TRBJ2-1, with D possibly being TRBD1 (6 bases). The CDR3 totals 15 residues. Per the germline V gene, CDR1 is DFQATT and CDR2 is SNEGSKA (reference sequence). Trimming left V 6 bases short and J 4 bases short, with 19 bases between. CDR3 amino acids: CSARGGSRAYNEQFS. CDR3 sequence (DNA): TGCAGTGCCCGAGGGGGTAGCAGGGCTTACAATGAGCAGTTCTCC.

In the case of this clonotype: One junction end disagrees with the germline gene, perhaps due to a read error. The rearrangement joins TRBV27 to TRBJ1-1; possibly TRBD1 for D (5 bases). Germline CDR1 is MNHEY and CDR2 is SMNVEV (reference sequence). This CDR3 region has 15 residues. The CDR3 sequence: CARRASTLGGTEALF. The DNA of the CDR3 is TGTGCCAGAAGGGCCTCAACCCTAGGAGGGACTGAAGCTTTGTTT.